This T cell receptor (beta chain) was recorded in a study of long-term antiretroviral therapy in people with HIV. Across the whole study: The 2015 recommendation for immediate ART came about a decade after the earliest samples.

Samples were assayed with immunoSEQ v3.0 at survey level. Repertoires were generated with immunoSEQ multiplex PCR, while TCRdb's copy carries only in-frame clones and drops some. The repertoire holds about 30,000 clones, with 75% to 90% as singletons. V was clipped by 0 bases and J by 4 bases, with 15 bases between them. This CDR3 is built from 16 residues. Germline loops: CDR1 MNHEY, CDR2 SVGAGI. Turning to this clone: Its target is not known.

Regarding the study as a whole: HIV repertoire CDR3 lengths ranged less widely than those of controls.

This clonotype was sampled from a man aged 40-55 years with HIV. The source material was unsorted PBMCs, sampled 0.3 years after starting antiretroviral therapy. J is TRBJ1-1 and V is TRBV6-5; weak D call: TRBD1 (5 bases). This chain's CDR3 is CASSYSGVGVGTEAFF. In nucleotides, the CDR3 is TGTGCCAGCAGTTACTCGGGGGTTGGGGTTGGCACTGAAGCTTTCTTT.